These 14 T cell receptor beta chains were all obtained from the same sample, sequenced in a study of T-cell reconstitution after alpha-beta-depleted transplantation in children. Preparation of the TCRbeta library used unique molecular identifiers. In TCRdb, the PCR reads were re-called with MiXCR into one record per CDR3 protein. The table records over 200,000 distinct CDR3 sequences, approximately 10% of them present only once. The specimen was PBMCs, collected before TCRalphabeta/CD19-depleted stem cell transplant. The receptors were sampled from a child under two years old with acute myeloid leukemia, due to receive a stem cell transplant.

This clonotype was observed many times. This chain uses TRBV18 with TRBJ2-7, with 9 bases matching TRBD2. V lost 1 base and J lost 0; bases outside the gene matches: 10. Per the germline V gene, CDR1 is KGHSH and CDR2 is LQKENI. The CDR3 spans 18 residues. The CDR3 loop is CASSPLSSGNRDSYEQYF. CDR3 DNA sequence: TGTGCCAGCTCACCACTGTCTAGCGGGAATAGGGACTCCTACGAGCAGTACTTC.

This clonotype occurred many times. The V call is TRBV12-3 or TRBV12-4, the J call TRBJ1-1, with a possible D match to TRBD1 (5 bases). V gave up 4 bases and J gave up 1 base, with 10 bases separating them. The CDR3 consists of 14 residues. In DNA form, the CDR3 reads TGTGCCAGCAGTTCGAGGGACGGGAACACTGAAGCTTTCTTT. This translates into CASSSRDGNTEAFF.

This clonotype has at least ten counts. The CDR3 reads CASSPGRYEQYF. Written as DNA, the CDR3 is TGTGCCAGCTCACCGGGACGATACGAGCAGTACTTC. This chain uses TRBV18 with TRBJ2-7; D is perhaps TRBD1 or TRBD2 (5 bases each). V was pared by 3 bases and J by 4 bases, with 7 bases between. The CDR3 runs 12 residues. Germline values: CDR1 KGHSH, CDR2 LQKENI.

This clonotype was recorded many times. The V call is TRBV7-7, the J call TRBJ2-2; 9 positions match TRBD1. Germline V lookup: CDR1 SSHAT, CDR2 FNYEAQ (reference sequence). Trimming at V came to 5 bases and at J to 4 bases, leaving 2 bases not matched to a gene. This CDR3 is 14 amino acids long. The CDR3 loop is CASSQTGGTGELFF. The CDR3 bases are TGTGCCAGCAGCCAGACAGGGGGCACCGGGGAGCTGTTTTTT.

Note on this clonotype: One base away lies a much larger clone, so this may be a sequencing read error. The J gene is TRBJ2-1, the V gene TRBV29-1; D is uncertain. In germline, CDR1 is SQVTM, CDR2 ANQGSEA. This CDR3 region has 14 residues. CDR3 sequence: CSSQELGSYNKQFF. The CDR3 nucleotides are TGCAGCTCTCAGGAGCTGGGTTCCTACAATAAGCAGTTCTTC.

This clonotype was found many times. The chain uses TRBV12-3 or TRBV12-4 and TRBJ2-5; D may be TRBD1 or TRBD2 (5 bases each). The CDR3 runs 13 residues. The V end was cut by 3 bases, the J end by 4 bases, with 9 bases between. The CDR3 DNA reads as TGTGCCAGCAGTTTCGGGGCGATAGAGACCCAGTACTTC. It is translated as CASSFGAIETQYF.

This clonotype has a count of ten or more. The chain employs TRBV5-1 and TRBJ2-1; D might be TRBD2 (5 bases). Germline V gene data show CDR1 as SGHRS and CDR2 as YFSETQ. The length of the CDR3 is 17 residues. Trimming shortened V by 0 bases and J by 0 bases, and 13 bases separated the two germline ends. For the CDR3, the DNA is TGCGCCAGCAGCTTGGTCCTAGCCCCGGGCTCCTACAATGAGCAGTTCTTC. Translated, it gives CASSLVLAPGSYNEQFF. The complete variable domain, with remaining parts taken from reference TRBV5-1 and TRBJ2-1, reads KAGVTQTPRYLIKTRGQQVTLSCSPISGHRSVSWYQQTPGQGLQFLFEYFSETQRNKGNFPGRFSGRQFSNSRSEMNVSTLELGDSALYLCASSLVLAPGSYNEQFFGPGTRLTVL.

This clonotype has at least ten counts. The gene calls are TRBV5-6 and TRBJ2-3; D is possibly TRBD2 (5 bases). Germline V gives CDR1 SGHDT, CDR2 YYEEEE. Between the trimmed V and J ends, which lost 6 bases and 5 bases, there was a span of 7 bases. The CDR3 loop spans 11 amino acids. This CDR3 is CASTRGDTQYF. For the CDR3, the DNA is TGTGCCAGCACCCGGGGAGATACGCAGTATTTT.

The J gene is TRBJ2-3, the V gene TRBV2; 7 bases are shared with TRBD1. CDR3 length equals 17 residues. V shed 2 bases and J 0 bases; nucleotides not matched to a gene: 8. Germline loops: CDR1 SNHLY, CDR2 FYNNEI. CDR3 in DNA: TGTGCCAGCAGTGAAAGGGACAGAAGAACTAGCACAGATACGCAGTATTTT. Translating gives CASSERDRRTSTDTQYF. The variable domain in full, completed from reference TRBV2 and TRBJ2-3, reads EPEVTQTPSHQVTQMGQEVILRCVPISNHLYFYWYRQILGQKVEFLVSFYNNEISEKSEIFDDQFSVERPDGSNFTLKIRSTKLEDSAMYFCASSERDRRTSTDTQYFGPGTRLTVL.

This clonotype came up a few times. The chain links TRBV20-1 to TRBJ2-1; the D is unclear. The CDR3 covers 13 residues. CDR1 is DFQATT and CDR2 is SNEGSKA in the germline V gene (reference sequence). The CDR3 sequence is CTSGPSGGNEQFF. CDR3 nucleotides: TGCACCTCGGGCCCTTCAGGCGGCAATGAGCAGTTCTTC.

This clonotype has ten or more counts. The rearrangement uses TRBV6-6 and TRBJ2-5, with D possibly TRBD2 on 6 matching bases. This CDR3 spans 15 amino acids. Trimming removed 2 bases from V and 2 bases from J, with 12 bases in between. CDR1 is MNHNY and CDR2 is SVGAGI in the germline V gene (reference sequence). The CDR3 reads CASSYRGLQQETQYF. The CDR3 nucleotides are TGTGCCAGCAGTTACCGCGGACTACAACAAGAGACCCAGTACTTC.

This clonotype occurred many times. The rearrangement uses TRBV27 and TRBJ2-1; 7 bases fit TRBD2. This CDR3 contains 15 residues. Germline CDR1 and CDR2: MNHEY and SMNVEV (reference sequence). Germline trimming cut 6 bases from V and 5 bases from J; bases unmatched to any gene: 10. CDR3 nucleotides: TGTGCCAGCAGACGCTGGACTAGAACGAACAATGAGCAGTTCTTC. Translation: CASRRWTRTNNEQFF.

This clonotype was counted many times. The rearrangement joins TRBV28 to TRBJ1-1; no clear D gene. Trimming took 2 bases from V and 2 from J, leaving 6 bases between them. The CDR3 is 13 residues long. CDR1 is MDHEN, CDR2 SYDVKM, per germline. CDR3 residues: CASSLPHNTEAFF. CDR3 nucleotide sequence: TGTGCCAGCAGTTTACCCCACAACACTGAAGCTTTCTTT.

This clonotype showed up many times. The gene calls are TRBV5-1 and TRBJ2-7; a weak D match, TRBD2 (6 bases). The CDR3 is 13 residues long. V was cut by 2 bases and J by 6 bases, with 12 bases left in between. Germline CDR1 reads SGHRS; CDR2 reads YFSETQ. The CDR3 DNA follows: TGCGCCAGCAGCTTACAGCGGGTCTCCGAGCAGTACTTC. Residues: CASSLQRVSEQYF.